Below are 21 T cell receptor beta chains sequenced from a single sample in a study of blood T cell repertoires in COVID-19. Using immunoSEQ multiplex PCR, the repertoire was profiled, and TCRdb retains in-frame clones only, with some absent. Among about half a million clones listed, roughly nine tenths were seen once. Input material: PBMCs or T cells enriched from blood (not recorded which). The receptor source for this set is a woman aged 55-75 years who had recovered from COVID-19.

The chain links TRBV2 to TRBJ1-2; D is perhaps TRBD1 (5 bases). V gave up 6 bases and J gave up 12 bases, with 11 bases separating them. The length of the CDR3 is 10 residues. CDR1 SNHLY and CDR2 FYNNEI come from the germline V gene. The CDR3 sequence is CASRVLRDTF. The CDR3 DNA reads as TGTGCCAGCAGGGTCCTCAGGGACACCTTC.

V and J are TRBV2 and TRBJ2-7; 7 bases match TRBD2. J lost 4 bases, V lost 4 bases, and 10 bases had no gene match. CDR1 and CDR2 (germline): SNHLY, FYNNEI. This CDR3 has 15 amino acids. In DNA form, the CDR3 reads TGTGCCAGCAGTGGGGGGGGTAGCGGTCGGTACGAGCAGTACTTC. Protein: CASSGGGSGRYEQYF.

V is TRBV6-4 and J is TRBJ2-2; D call uncertain. The length of the CDR3 is 14 residues. V was shortened by 7 bases and J by 0 bases, with 9 bases between the two germline ends. Germline lookup yields CDR1 MRHNA and CDR2 SNTAGT. CDR3 in amino acids: CASKAVANTGELFF. CDR3 coding DNA: TGTGCCAGCAAGGCGGTTGCGAACACCGGGGAGCTGTTTTTT.

The chain joins TRBV3-1 (or the pseudogene TRBV3-2) to TRBJ1-6, with no clear D. Trimming stripped 0 bases from V and 12 bases from J, with 9 bases between. CDR3 length: 13 residues. Germline V gene data show CDR1 as LGHDT and CDR2 as YNNKEL (reference sequence). The CDR3 spells CASSQDRNRPLHF. CDR3 DNA sequence: TGTGCCAGCAGCCAAGATAGAAACCGACCCCTCCACTTT.

This chain connects TRBV6-5 to TRBJ1-2; possible D gene TRBD1, 6 bases. Germline assignment: CDR1 MNHEY and CDR2 SVGAGI. Trimming left V 5 bases short and J 2 bases short, with 15 bases between. CDR3 size: 15 residues. CDR3 sequence reads: CASSTQTGTNYGYTF. CDR3 DNA sequence: TGTGCCAGCAGTACACAGACAGGCACCAACTATGGCTACACCTTC.

The CDR3 coding sequence is TGTGCCAGCAAAACGACACCTAGCAATCAGCCCCAGCATTTT. As protein: CASKTTPSNQPQHF. The chain uses TRBV2 and TRBJ1-5; the D is unclear. V lost 7 bases to trimming and J lost 0 bases, with 10 bases between them. The V gene's germline CDR1 is SNHLY and CDR2 FYNNEI. The CDR3 is 14 amino acids.

The V gene is TRBV15, the J gene TRBJ2-5; tentatively, D is TRBD1 (5 bases). V was shortened by 0 bases and J by 4 bases, with 12 bases between the two germline ends. This CDR3 is built from 15 residues. Germline V CDR1 and CDR2: LNHNV, YYDKDF (reference sequence). The CDR3 DNA reads as TGTGCCACCAGCAGAGATTTGCGGCAGGGAGAGACCCAGTACTTC. The encoded protein is CATSRDLRQGETQYF.

The chain is built from TRBV7-6 and TRBJ2-7, with 9 bases fitting TRBD2. CDR1 is SGHVS and CDR2 is FNYEAQ in the germline V gene. The CDR3 spans 14 residues. J was trimmed by 5 bases and V by 3 bases; bases with no gene match: 5. This chain's CDR3 is CASSFSRTSDEQYF. The CDR3 DNA reads as TGTGCCAGCAGCTTTTCCCGGACTAGCGACGAGCAGTACTTC.

The chain joins TRBV27 to TRBJ2-5, with D perhaps TRBD2 (5 bases). Per the germline V gene, CDR1 is MNHEY and CDR2 is SMNVEV (reference sequence). V was trimmed by 6 bases and J by 0 bases, leaving 17 bases between them. This CDR3 region has 16 residues. CDR3 in amino acids: CASRPQEASYQETQYF. CDR3 coding DNA: TGTGCCAGCAGGCCTCAGGAGGCCTCGTACCAAGAGACCCAGTACTTC.

The chain couples TRBV12-3 or TRBV12-4 to TRBJ2-1, with D tentatively TRBD2 (6 bases). The CDR3 is 13 amino acids. The ends were cut back, 6 bases at V and 12 bases at J, with 18 bases in the middle. The CDR3 protein is CASSRDWVGGQFF. CDR3 DNA: TGTGCCAGCAGCCGGGACTGGGTCGGTGGGCAGTTCTTC.

As for this clone: Relative to the germline gene, one junction end is altered; a read error may explain this. The rearrangement joins TRBV5-6 to TRBJ2-1, with TRBD1 matching over 7 bases. CDR3 size: 12 residues. The germline CDR1 and CDR2 sequences are SGHDT and YYEEEE. The CDR3 DNA reads TGTGCCAGCAGCCCGACAGGGTCTGAGCTGTTCTTC. Its protein product is CASSPTGSELFF.

The chain combines TRBV7-6 with TRBJ2-1, with 8 bases fitting TRBD2. Germline V gene lookup returns CDR1 SGHVS and CDR2 FNYEAQ. Trimming removed 2 bases from V and 1 base from J; junction bases left unmatched: 7. The CDR3 length is 17 residues. CDR3 protein: CASSLRRGGQSYNEQFF. The CDR3 nucleotides are TGTGCCAGCAGCTTACGTCGCGGGGGGCAATCCTACAATGAGCAGTTCTTC.

This chain uses TRBV6-5 with TRBJ1-1; D remains ambiguous. The CDR3 runs 14 residues. Looked up from germline, CDR1 is MNHEY and CDR2 is SVGAGI. V was cut by 7 bases and J by 0 bases, with 12 bases left in between. CDR3 sequence: CASKPARLNTEAFF. CDR3 sequence (DNA): TGTGCCAGCAAACCCGCACGGTTGAACACTGAAGCTTTCTTT.

CDR3 sequence: CASSDLRQGSGEQYF. The DNA of the CDR3 is TGTGCCAGCAGTGATCTTCGACAGGGGTCGGGCGAGCAGTACTTC. This chain links TRBV2 with TRBJ2-7; 8 positions match TRBD1. V trimming: 3 bases; J trimming: 6 bases; junction bases outside the gene matches: 10. The length of the CDR3 is 15 residues. The V gene's germline CDR1 is SNHLY and CDR2 FYNNEI.

The chain carries TRBV9 and TRBJ2-3; tentatively, D is TRBD2 (5 bases). Germline loops: CDR1 SGDLS, CDR2 YYNGEE. The CDR3 is made up of 15 amino acids. V was pared by 4 bases and J by 3 bases, with 15 bases between. The CDR3 DNA reads TGTGCCAGCAGCCCTTCGGGTAGCGTGACAGATACGCAGTATTTT. It encodes CASSPSGSVTDTQYF.

The V call is TRBV2, the J call TRBJ1-6; perhaps TRBD1 as D (5 bases). Looked up from germline, CDR1 is SNHLY and CDR2 is FYNNEI. This CDR3 is 13 amino acids long. Trimming cost V 7 bases and J 10 bases, with 14 bases left between them. The CDR3 DNA sequence: TGTGCCAGCACCAATGGGGCACGCTCACCCCTCCACTTT. This gives the protein CASTNGARSPLHF.

In this sample, this clone turned up once. This rearrangement joins TRBV25-1 to TRBJ1-2; D gene unclear. Germline loops: CDR1 MGHDK, CDR2 SYGVNS. Between the trimmed V and J ends, which lost 1 base and 3 bases, there was a span of 9 bases. This CDR3 spans 14 amino acids. The CDR3 region is CASSEWEVDYGYTF. CDR3 nucleotides: TGTGCCAGCAGTGAATGGGAGGTGGACTATGGCTACACCTTC.

V gene TRBV9 combines with J gene TRBJ2-7; D is undetermined. Trimming cost V 2 bases and J 4 bases, with 4 bases left between them. The CDR3 runs 11 residues. In germline, CDR1 is SGDLS, CDR2 YYNGEE. The CDR3 DNA follows: TGTGCCAGCAGCGTTCCTTACGAGCAGTACGTC. Amino acid sequence: CASSVPYEQYV.

The CDR3 region is CATSDYQIPGSPDTQYF. The CDR3 DNA follows: TGTGCCACCAGTGATTACCAAATCCCAGGGTCCCCAGATACGCAGTATTTT. The chain is built from TRBV24-1 and TRBJ2-3, with TRBD1 as a possible D gene (5 bases). The CDR3 runs 17 residues. The germline CDR1 and CDR2 sequences are KGHDR and SFDVKD. V gave up 2 bases and J gave up 4 bases, with 18 bases separating them.

The rearrangement uses TRBV19 and TRBJ1-2; no clear D. Trimming removed 1 base from V and 5 bases from J, with 11 bases in between. The germline CDR1 and CDR2 sequences are LNHDA and SQIVND (reference sequence). The CDR3 is 14 amino acids. In DNA form, the CDR3 reads TGTGCCAGTAGTATAGCGGCAGGATCGTATGGCTACACCTTC. This encodes CASSIAAGSYGYTF.

In DNA form, the CDR3 reads TGTGCCAGTAGTCGTTTCGGGGTCACAGATACGCAGTATTTT. Translating gives CASSRFGVTDTQYF. The chain joins TRBV19 to TRBJ2-3; D perhaps matches TRBD2 (5 bases). This CDR3 contains 14 residues. Germline V gives CDR1 LNHDA, CDR2 SQIVND (reference sequence). V was cut by 5 bases and J by 2 bases, with 11 bases left in between.